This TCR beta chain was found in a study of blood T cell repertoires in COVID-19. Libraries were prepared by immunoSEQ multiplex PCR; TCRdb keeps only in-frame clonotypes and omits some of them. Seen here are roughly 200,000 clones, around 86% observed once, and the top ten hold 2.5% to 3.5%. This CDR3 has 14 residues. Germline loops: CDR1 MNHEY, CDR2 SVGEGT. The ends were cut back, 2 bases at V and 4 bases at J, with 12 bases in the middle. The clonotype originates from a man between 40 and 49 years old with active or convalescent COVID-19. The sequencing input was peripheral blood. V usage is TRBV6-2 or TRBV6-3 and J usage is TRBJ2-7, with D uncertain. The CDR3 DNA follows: TGTGCCAGCAGTTACCAGGTGCCAAAATACGAGCAGTACTTC. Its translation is CASSYQVPKYEQYF.